A single sample gave rise to the 2 T cell receptor beta chains below, sequenced in a study of follicular helper T cells after annual influenza vaccination. TCRdb's table, derived via immunoSEQ multiplex PCR, lists solely in-frame clones and lacks some. The sample lists thousands of clones; about 83% were seen once. Indicated time point: 2013-2014 season, 7 days after vaccination. The sample consisted of CXCR5+ CD38- circulating T follicular helper cells from blood, taken 7 days after influenza vaccination. Noted subset: circulating Tfh, non-naive CD4+CXCR5+PD-1+ (ICOS+CD38+ or ICOS-CD38-). The receptors were gathered from an adult who received the influenza vaccine.

The rearrangement links TRBV15 to TRBJ1-1, with unresolved D. The CDR3 has 13 amino acids. Germline CDR1 reads LNHNV; CDR2 reads YYDKDF (reference sequence). The V and J ends lost 5 bases and 4 bases respectively, with 11 bases between them. CDR3 bases: TGTGCCACCAGCCCGAGTTATTCCACTGAAGCTTTCTTT. Protein sequence: CATSPSYSTEAFF.

The gene calls are TRBV6-5 and TRBJ1-3, with TRBD1 matching over 8 bases. CDR1 is MNHEY and CDR2 is SVGAGI in the germline V gene. CDR3 size: 14 residues. The junction had 2 bases not matched to a gene; V was cut back by 5 bases and J by 2 bases. CDR3 in amino acids: CASSRTGTGNTIYF. In nucleotides, the CDR3 is TGTGCCAGCAGTCGGACAGGGACTGGAAACACCATATATTTT.